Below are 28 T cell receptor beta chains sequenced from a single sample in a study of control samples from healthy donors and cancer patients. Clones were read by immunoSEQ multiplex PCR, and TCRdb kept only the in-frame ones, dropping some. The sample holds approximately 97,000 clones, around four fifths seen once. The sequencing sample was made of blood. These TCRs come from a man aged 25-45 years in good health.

DNA for the CDR3: TGTGCCAGCAGCTCCCAGACGAACACTGAAGCTTTCTTT. Translating gives CASSSQTNTEAFF. J is TRBJ1-1 and V is TRBV5-4, with no clear D. The V end lost 3 bases, the J end lost 1 base, and 7 bases lay between the germline ends. Germline loops: CDR1 SGHNT, CDR2 YYREEE (reference sequence). The CDR3 contains 13 residues.

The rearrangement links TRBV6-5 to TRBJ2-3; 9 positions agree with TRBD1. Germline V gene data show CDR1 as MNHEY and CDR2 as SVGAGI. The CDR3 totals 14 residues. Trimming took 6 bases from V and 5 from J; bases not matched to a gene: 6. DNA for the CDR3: TGTGCCAGCAGGGACAGGGGTTGGGGAGATACGCAGTATTTT. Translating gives CASRDRGWGDTQYF.

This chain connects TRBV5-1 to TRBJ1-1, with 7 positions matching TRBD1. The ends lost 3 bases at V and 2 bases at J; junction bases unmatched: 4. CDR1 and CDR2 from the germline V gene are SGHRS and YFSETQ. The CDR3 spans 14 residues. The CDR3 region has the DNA TGCGCCAGCAGCTCACGGGACAGCAACACTGAAGCTTTCTTT. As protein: CASSSRDSNTEAFF.

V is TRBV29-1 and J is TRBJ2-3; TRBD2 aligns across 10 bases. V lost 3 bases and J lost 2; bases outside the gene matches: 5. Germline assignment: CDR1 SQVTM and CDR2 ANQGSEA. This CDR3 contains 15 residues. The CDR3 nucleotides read TGCAGCGTTGAGCCTAGCGGGGGAGACACAGATACGCAGTATTTT. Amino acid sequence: CSVEPSGGDTDTQYF.

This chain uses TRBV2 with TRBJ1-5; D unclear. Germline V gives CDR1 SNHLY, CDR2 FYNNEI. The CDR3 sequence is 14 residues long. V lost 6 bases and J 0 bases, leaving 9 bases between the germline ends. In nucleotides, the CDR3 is TGTGCCAGCAGCCAGACTAATAGCAATCAGCCCCAGCATTTT. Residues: CASSQTNSNQPQHF. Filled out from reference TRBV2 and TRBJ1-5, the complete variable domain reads EPEVTQTPSHQVTQMGQEVILRCVPISNHLYFYWYRQILGQKVEFLVSFYNNEISEKSEIFDDQFSVERPDGSNFTLKIRSTKLEDSAMYFCASSQTNSNQPQHFGDGTRLSIL.

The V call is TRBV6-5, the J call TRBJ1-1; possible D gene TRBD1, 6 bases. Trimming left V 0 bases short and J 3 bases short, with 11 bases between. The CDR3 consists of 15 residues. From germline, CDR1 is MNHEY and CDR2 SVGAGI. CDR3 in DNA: TGTGCCAGCAGTTACTCCACCGGGACATACACTGAAGCTTTCTTT. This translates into CASSYSTGTYTEAFF.

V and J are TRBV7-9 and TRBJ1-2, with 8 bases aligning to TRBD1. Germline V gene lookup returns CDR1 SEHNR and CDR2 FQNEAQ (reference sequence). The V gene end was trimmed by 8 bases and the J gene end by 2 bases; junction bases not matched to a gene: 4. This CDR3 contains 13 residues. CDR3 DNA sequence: TGTGCCAGCGCGACAGGGGAAAACTATGGCTACACCTTC. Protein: CASATGENYGYTF. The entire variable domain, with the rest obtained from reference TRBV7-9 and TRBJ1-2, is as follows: DTGVSQNPRHKITKRGQNVTFRCDPISEHNRLYWYRQTLGQGPEFLTYFQNEAQLEKSRLLSDRFSAERPKGSFSTLEIQRTEQGDSAMYLCASATGENYGYTFGSGTRLTVV.

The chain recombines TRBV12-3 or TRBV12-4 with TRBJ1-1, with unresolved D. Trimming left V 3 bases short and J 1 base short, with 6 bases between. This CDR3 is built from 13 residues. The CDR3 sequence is CASSFEGNTEAFF. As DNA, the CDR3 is TGTGCCAGCAGTTTTGAGGGGAACACTGAAGCTTTCTTT.

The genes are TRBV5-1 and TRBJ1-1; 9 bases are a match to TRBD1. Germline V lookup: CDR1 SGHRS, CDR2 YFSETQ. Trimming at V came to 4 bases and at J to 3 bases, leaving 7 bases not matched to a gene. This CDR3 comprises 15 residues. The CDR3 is CASSLGQGYYTEAFF. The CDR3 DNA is TGCGCCAGCAGCCTGGGACAGGGATATTACACTGAAGCTTTCTTT.

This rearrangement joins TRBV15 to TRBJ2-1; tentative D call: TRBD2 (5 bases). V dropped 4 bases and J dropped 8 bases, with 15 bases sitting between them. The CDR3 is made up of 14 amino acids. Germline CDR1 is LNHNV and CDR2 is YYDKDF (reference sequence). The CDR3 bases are TGTGCCACCAGCAATATCCTAGCAGGCGATGAGCAGTTCTTC. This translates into CATSNILAGDEQFF. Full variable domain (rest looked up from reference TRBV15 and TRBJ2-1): DAMVIQNPRYQVTQFGKPVTLSCSQTLNHNVMYWYQQKSSQAPKLLFHYYDKDFNNEADTPDNFQSRRPNTSFCFLDIRSPGLGDTAMYLCATSNILAGDEQFFGPGTRLTVL.

The DNA of the CDR3 is TGTGCCAGTAGTGCGGACCCCGACGGCAATGAGCAGTTCTTC. This codes for CASSADPDGNEQFF. The genes are TRBV19 and TRBJ2-1; D is undetermined. Trimming took off 5 bases at V and 6 bases at J, with 14 bases between the two ends. Germline loops: CDR1 LNHDA, CDR2 SQIVND (reference sequence). The CDR3 contains 14 residues.

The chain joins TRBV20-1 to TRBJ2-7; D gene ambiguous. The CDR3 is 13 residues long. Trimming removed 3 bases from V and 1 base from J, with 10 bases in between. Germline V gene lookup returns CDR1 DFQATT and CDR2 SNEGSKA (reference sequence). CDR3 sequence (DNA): TGCAGTGCTAGTCGGCAGAATTCCTACGAGCAGTACTTC. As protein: CSASRQNSYEQYF.

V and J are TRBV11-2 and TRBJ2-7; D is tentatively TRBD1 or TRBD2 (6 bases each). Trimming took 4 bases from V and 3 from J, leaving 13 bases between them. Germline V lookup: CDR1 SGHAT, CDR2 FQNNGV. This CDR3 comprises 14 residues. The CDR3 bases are TGTGCCAGCAGCTCACGTGGGGGGCACTACGAGCAGTACTTC. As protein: CASSSRGGHYEQYF.

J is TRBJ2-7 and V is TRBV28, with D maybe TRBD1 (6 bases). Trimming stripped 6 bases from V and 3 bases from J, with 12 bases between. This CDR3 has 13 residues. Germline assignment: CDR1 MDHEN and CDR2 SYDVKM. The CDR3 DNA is TGTGCCAGCAGACGACCGACAGGCTACGAGCAGTACTTC. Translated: CASRRPTGYEQYF.

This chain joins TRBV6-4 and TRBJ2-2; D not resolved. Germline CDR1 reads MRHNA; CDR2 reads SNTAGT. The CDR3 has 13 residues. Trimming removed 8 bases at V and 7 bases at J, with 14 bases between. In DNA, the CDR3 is TGTGCCAGCGGTAACAGTGATGGCGGGGAGCTGTTTTTT. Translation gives CASGNSDGGELFF.

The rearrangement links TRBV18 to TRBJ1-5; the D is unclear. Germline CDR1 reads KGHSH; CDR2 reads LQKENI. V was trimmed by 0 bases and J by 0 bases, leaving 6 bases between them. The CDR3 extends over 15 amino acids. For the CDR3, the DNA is TGTGCCAGCTCACCACCAGGATCTAGCAATCAGCCCCAGCATTTT. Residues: CASSPPGSSNQPQHF.

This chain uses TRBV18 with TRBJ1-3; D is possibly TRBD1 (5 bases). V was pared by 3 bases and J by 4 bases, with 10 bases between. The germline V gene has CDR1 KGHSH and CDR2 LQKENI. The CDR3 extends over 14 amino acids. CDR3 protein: CASSPRREGNTIYF. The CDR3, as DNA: TGTGCCAGCTCACCGCGCAGGGAAGGAAACACCATATATTTT.

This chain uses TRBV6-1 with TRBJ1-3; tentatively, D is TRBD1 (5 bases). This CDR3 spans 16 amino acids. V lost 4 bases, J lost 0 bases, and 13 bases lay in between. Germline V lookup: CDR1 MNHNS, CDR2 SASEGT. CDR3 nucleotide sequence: TGTGCCAGCAGTGTAGGGGAACGCCTCTCTGGAAACACCATATATTTT. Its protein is CASSVGERLSGNTIYF.

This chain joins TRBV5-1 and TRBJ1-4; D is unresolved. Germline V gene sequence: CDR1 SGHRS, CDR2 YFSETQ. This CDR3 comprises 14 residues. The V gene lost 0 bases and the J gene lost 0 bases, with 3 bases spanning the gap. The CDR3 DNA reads TGCGCCAGCAGCTTGGGCTCAACTAATGAAAAACTGTTTTTT. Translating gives CASSLGSTNEKLFF.

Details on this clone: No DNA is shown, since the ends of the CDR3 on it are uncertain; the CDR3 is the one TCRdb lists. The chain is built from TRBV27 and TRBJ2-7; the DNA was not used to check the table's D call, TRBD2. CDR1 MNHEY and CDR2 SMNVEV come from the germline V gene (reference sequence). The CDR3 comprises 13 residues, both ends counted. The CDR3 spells CASSSGSSYEQYF.

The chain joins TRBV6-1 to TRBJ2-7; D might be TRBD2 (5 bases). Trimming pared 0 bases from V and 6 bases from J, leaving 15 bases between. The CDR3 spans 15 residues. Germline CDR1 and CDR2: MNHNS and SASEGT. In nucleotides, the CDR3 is TGTGCCAGCAGTGAAGCCTCGGGGAGTGTTGGCGAGCAGTACTTC. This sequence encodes CASSEASGSVGEQYF.

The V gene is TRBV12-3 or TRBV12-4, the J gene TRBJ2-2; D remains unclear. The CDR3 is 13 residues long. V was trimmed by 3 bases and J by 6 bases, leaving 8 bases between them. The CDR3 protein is CASSFQMAGELFF. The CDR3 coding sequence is TGTGCCAGCAGTTTCCAGATGGCCGGGGAGCTGTTTTTT.

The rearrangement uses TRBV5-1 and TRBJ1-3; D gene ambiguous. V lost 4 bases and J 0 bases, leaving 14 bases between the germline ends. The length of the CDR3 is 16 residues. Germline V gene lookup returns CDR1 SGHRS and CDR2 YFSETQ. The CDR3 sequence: CASSPTTIFSGNTIYF. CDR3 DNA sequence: TGCGCCAGCAGCCCTACTACTATCTTCTCTGGAAACACCATATATTTT.

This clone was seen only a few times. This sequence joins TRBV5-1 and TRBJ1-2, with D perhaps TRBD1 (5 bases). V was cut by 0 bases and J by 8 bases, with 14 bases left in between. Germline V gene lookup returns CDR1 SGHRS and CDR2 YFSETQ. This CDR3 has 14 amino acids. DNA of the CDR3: TGCGCCAGCAGCTTGGATCCCAGGGATCGGGGCTACACCTTC. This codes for CASSLDPRDRGYTF.

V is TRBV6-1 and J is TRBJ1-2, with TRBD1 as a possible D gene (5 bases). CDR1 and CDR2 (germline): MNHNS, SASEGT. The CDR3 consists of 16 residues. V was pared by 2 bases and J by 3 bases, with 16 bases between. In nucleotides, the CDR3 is TGTGCCAGCAGTGAATTTGGGACTGGGGCCTACTATGGCTACACCTTC. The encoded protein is CASSEFGTGAYYGYTF.

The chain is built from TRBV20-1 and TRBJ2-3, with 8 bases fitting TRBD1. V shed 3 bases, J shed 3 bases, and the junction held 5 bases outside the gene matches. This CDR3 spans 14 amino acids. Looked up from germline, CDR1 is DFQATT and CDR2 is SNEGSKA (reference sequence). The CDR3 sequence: CSASTGQVTDTQYF. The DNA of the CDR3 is TGCAGTGCTAGTACGGGACAGGTTACAGATACGCAGTATTTT.

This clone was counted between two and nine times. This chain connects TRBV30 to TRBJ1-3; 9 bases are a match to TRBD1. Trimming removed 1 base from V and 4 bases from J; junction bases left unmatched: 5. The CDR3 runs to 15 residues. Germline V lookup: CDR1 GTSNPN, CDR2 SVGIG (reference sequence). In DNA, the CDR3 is TGTGCCTGGAGTGAATGGACAGGGGTGGGAAACACCATATATTTT. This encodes CAWSEWTGVGNTIYF. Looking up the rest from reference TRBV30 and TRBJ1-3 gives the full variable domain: SQTIHQWPATLVQPVGSPLSLECTVEGTSNPNLYWYRQAAGRGLQLLFYSVGIGQISSEVPQNLSASRPQDRQFILSSKKLLLSDSGFYLCAWSEWTGVGNTIYFGEGSWLTVV.

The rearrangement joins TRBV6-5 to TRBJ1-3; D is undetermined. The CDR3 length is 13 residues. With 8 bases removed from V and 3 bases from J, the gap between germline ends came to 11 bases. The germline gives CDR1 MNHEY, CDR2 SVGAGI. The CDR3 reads CASGSGLGNTIYF. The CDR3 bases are TGTGCCAGCGGGAGTGGACTTGGAAACACCATATATTTT.